Each of the 27 T cell receptor beta chains below was sequenced from the same sample in a study of blood T cell repertoires in COVID-19. Repertoires were generated with immunoSEQ multiplex PCR, while TCRdb's copy carries only in-frame clones and drops some. The sample yields about 250,000 clones, about 89% seen once. Sequenced sample: peripheral blood. These receptors all come from an older woman who had recovered from COVID-19.

The V gene is TRBV18, the J gene TRBJ2-1; 9 nucleotides align to TRBD2. The CDR3 loop spans 15 amino acids. Germline lookup yields CDR1 KGHSH and CDR2 LQKENI. The V gene end was trimmed by 6 bases and the J gene end by 1 base; junction bases not matched to a gene: 4. In nucleotides, the CDR3 is TGTGCCAGCTCGATAGCGGGGGCATCCTACAATGAGCAGTTCTTC. This codes for CASSIAGASYNEQFF.

The V and J genes are TRBV9 and TRBJ2-2; possibly TRBD2 for D (5 bases). The V gene lost 2 bases and the J gene lost 4 bases, with 15 bases spanning the gap. Germline CDR1 SGDLS, CDR2 YYNGEE. CDR3 length: 16 amino acids. This CDR3 reads CASSVGGRVVTGELFF. CDR3 coding DNA: TGTGCCAGCAGCGTCGGCGGGCGGGTGGTCACCGGGGAGCTGTTTTTT. Full variable domain (rest looked up from reference TRBV9 and TRBJ2-2): DSGVTQTPKHLITATGQRVTLRCSPRSGDLSVYWYQQSLDQGLQFLIQYYNGEERAKGNILERFSAQQFPDLHSELNLSSLELGDSALYFCASSVGGRVVTGELFFGEGSRLTVL.

The V call is TRBV7-3, the J call TRBJ2-1; perhaps TRBD2 as D (5 bases). Trimming shortened V by 1 base and J by 7 bases, and 23 bases separated the two germline ends. Per the germline V gene, CDR1 is SGHTA and CDR2 is FQGTGA. The CDR3 runs to 18 residues. This CDR3 reads CASSLRPARVVGINEQFF. CDR3 bases: TGTGCCAGCAGCTTAAGGCCGGCTAGGGTCGTCGGGATTAATGAGCAGTTCTTC.

V usage is TRBV29-1 and J usage is TRBJ2-3, with 7 nucleotides matching TRBD1. The CDR3 extends over 16 amino acids. The ends lost 3 bases at V and 2 bases at J; junction bases unmatched: 11. CDR1 is SQVTM, CDR2 ANQGSEA, per germline. The CDR3 loop is CSVDYVPGQLTDTQYF. The CDR3 DNA reads as TGCAGCGTTGATTACGTCCCGGGACAGCTCACAGATACGCAGTATTTT.

The rearrangement joins TRBV18 to TRBJ2-2; the D is unclear. This CDR3 spans 14 amino acids. Germline values: CDR1 KGHSH, CDR2 LQKENI. V was cut by 2 bases and J by 5 bases, with 9 bases left in between. The CDR3: CASSPISETGELFF. The DNA for the CDR3 is TGTGCCAGCTCACCAATCAGTGAAACCGGGGAGCTGTTTTTT.

The CDR3: CASSLLYTEAFF. In nucleotides, the CDR3 is TGTGCCAGCTCCTTACTTTACACTGAAGCTTTCTTT. The chain uses TRBV18 and TRBJ1-1; the D is unclear. Trimming cost V 6 bases and J 3 bases, with 8 bases left between them. CDR1 and CDR2 from the germline V gene are KGHSH and LQKENI. This CDR3 has 12 amino acids. The full variable domain, completed using reference TRBV18 and TRBJ1-1, is NAGVMQNPRHLVRRRGQEARLRCSPMKGHSHVYWYRQLPEEGLKFMVYLQKENIIDESGMPKERFSAEFPKEGPSILRIQQVVRGDSAAYFCASSLLYTEAFFGQGTRLTVV.

CDR3 nucleotides: TGTGCCACCAGCAGAGATGGGAGCATGAACACTGAAGCTTTCTTT. This sequence encodes CATSRDGSMNTEAFF. The chain is built from TRBV15 and TRBJ1-1; no firm D call. V dropped 0 bases and J dropped 0 bases, with 8 bases sitting between them. Germline loops: CDR1 LNHNV, CDR2 YYDKDF (reference sequence). CDR3 length: 15 residues.

The rearrangement links TRBV7-9 to TRBJ2-7, with TRBD1 identical over 8 bases. CDR1 and CDR2 from the germline V gene are SEHNR and FQNEAQ (reference sequence). V shed 3 bases and J 5 bases; nucleotides not matched to a gene: 12. CDR3 length: 16 amino acids. The CDR3 DNA is TGTGCCAGCAGCTTCAATAGCCCGGGACAGGCGGACGAGCAGTACTTC. Protein sequence: CASSFNSPGQADEQYF.

The V and J genes are TRBV19 and TRBJ2-7; 14 bases fit TRBD2. The CDR3 runs 18 residues. V dropped 4 bases and J dropped 3; count of bases not matched to a gene: 11. The germline CDR1 and CDR2 sequences are LNHDA and SQIVND (reference sequence). The CDR3 nucleotides read TGTGCCAGTAGTACCCTTGCATCCGGGACTAGCGGGGGCTACGAGCAGTACTTC. It specifies CASSTLASGTSGGYEQYF.

This chain uses TRBV28 with TRBJ1-5, with 8 bases that match TRBD1. The CDR3 extends over 15 amino acids. Trimming removed 6 bases from V and 3 bases from J; junction bases left unmatched: 7. CDR1 is MDHEN, CDR2 SYDVKM, per germline. The DNA for the CDR3 is TGTGCCAGCAGCCCAGGGGACAGGATCAATCAGCCCCAGCATTTT. Translation: CASSPGDRINQPQHF.

The chain couples TRBV3-1 (or the pseudogene TRBV3-2) to TRBJ2-5; D is undetermined. There are 15 residues in the CDR3. Trimming removed 0 bases at V and 7 bases at J, with 15 bases between. CDR1 is LGHDT and CDR2 is YNNKEL in the germline V gene (reference sequence). The CDR3 loop is CASSQDKVGQRTQYF. CDR3 DNA sequence: TGTGCCAGCAGCCAAGATAAGGTGGGCCAACGGACCCAGTACTTC.

In its sample, this clone was seen a few times. V gene TRBV7-6 combines with J gene TRBJ2-5; 13 bases are shared with TRBD2. This CDR3 spans 15 amino acids. From germline, CDR1 is SGHVS and CDR2 FNYEAQ. After removal of 6 bases from V and 5 bases from J, the junction contained 6 bases not matched to a gene. The CDR3 sequence: CASRRGLAGVETQYF. CDR3 bases: TGTGCCAGCAGACGCGGACTAGCGGGGGTCGAGACCCAGTACTTC.

The chain employs TRBV9 and TRBJ2-1; the match to TRBD2 covers 8 bases. The length of the CDR3 is 16 residues. Germline CDR1 is SGDLS and CDR2 is YYNGEE. With 3 bases clipped from V and 2 bases from J, the junction kept 7 bases outside the gene matches. CDR3 nucleotide sequence: TGTGCCAGCAGCGCGCCCGGGGGGGCCCCCTACAATGAGCAGTTCTTC. Translated, it gives CASSAPGGAPYNEQFF.

This chain joins TRBV27 and TRBJ2-7, with 7 bases lining up with TRBD2. With V trimmed by 4 bases and J by 4 bases, 10 bases remained unmatched. The CDR3 loop spans 15 amino acids. Germline CDR1 is MNHEY and CDR2 is SMNVEV (reference sequence). The CDR3 region has the DNA TGTGCCAGCAGTTCCCGTCGGCAGGGAGGGTACGAGCAGTACTTC. Its protein product is CASSSRRQGGYEQYF.

This clone was counted a few times. V and J are TRBV7-3 and TRBJ2-2; D remains unclear. Germline values: CDR1 SGHTA, CDR2 FQGTGA. The CDR3 totals 14 residues. Trimming removed 5 bases from V and 5 bases from J, with 12 bases in between. The DNA for the CDR3 is TGTGCCAGCAGCGAATACGCGTCAACCGGGGAGCTGTTTTTT. Its protein is CASSEYASTGELFF.

The chain recombines TRBV5-1 with TRBJ2-4; 8 bases map to TRBD2. Germline V lookup: CDR1 SGHRS, CDR2 YFSETQ. This CDR3 has 16 amino acids. J was trimmed by 0 bases and V by 3 bases; bases with no gene match: 5. CDR3 DNA sequence: TGCGCCAGCAGCTCGGGGGGGCTTCTAGCCAAAAACATTCAGTACTTC. Encoded protein: CASSSGGLLAKNIQYF. Full variable domain (outside the CDR3, taken from reference TRBV5-1 and TRBJ2-4): KAGVTQTPRYLIKTRGQQVTLSCSPISGHRSVSWYQQTPGQGLQFLFEYFSETQRNKGNFPGRFSGRQFSNSRSEMNVSTLELGDSALYLCASSSGGLLAKNIQYFGAGTRLSVL.

This clone was detected only a few times. The chain couples TRBV5-1 to TRBJ1-2, with D possibly being TRBD1 (6 bases). The V end lost 2 bases, the J end lost 2 bases, and 13 bases lay between the germline ends. This CDR3 is built from 15 residues. Per germline, CDR1 SGHRS and CDR2 YFSETQ. The CDR3 DNA follows: TGCGCCAGCAGCTTAACGACAGGCGCCAACTATGGCTACACCTTC. Translated: CASSLTTGANYGYTF.

The chain employs TRBV19 and TRBJ2-5, with TRBD1 as a possible D gene (5 bases). In germline, CDR1 is LNHDA, CDR2 SQIVND (reference sequence). The CDR3 contains 13 residues. Trimming took off 6 bases at V and 4 bases at J, with 12 bases between the two ends. In nucleotides, the CDR3 is TGTGCCAGTAGCGCCTGGCAGGGAGAGACCCAGTACTTC. Its protein is CASSAWQGETQYF. The variable domain in full, with the rest retrieved from reference TRBV19 and TRBJ2-5, is DGGITQSPKYLFRKEGQNVTLSCEQNLNHDAMYWYRQDPGQGLRLIYYSQIVNDFQKGDIAEGYSVSREKKESFPLTVTSAQKNPTAFYLCASSAWQGETQYFGPGTRLLVL.

The chain carries TRBV28 and TRBJ2-5; D is perhaps TRBD2 (6 bases). Germline CDR1 reads MDHEN; CDR2 reads SYDVKM. This CDR3 has 14 residues. With 4 bases removed from V and 2 bases from J, the gap between germline ends came to 11 bases. The CDR3 region is CASSSRDSQETQYF. CDR3 sequence (DNA): TGTGCCAGCAGTTCTAGGGACTCGCAAGAGACCCAGTACTTC.

V usage is TRBV7-9 and J usage is TRBJ2-5; D unresolved. The germline CDR1 and CDR2 sequences are SEHNR and FQNEAQ (reference sequence). The CDR3 runs to 12 residues. Trimming removed 3 bases at V and 5 bases at J, with 7 bases between. The DNA of the CDR3 is TGTGCCAGCAGCTTCCAGTACGAGACCCAGTACTTC. Translation gives CASSFQYETQYF.

This clone was observed a single time. The gene calls are TRBV4-2 and TRBJ2-1; possibly TRBD2 for D (5 bases). Trimming removed 0 bases at V and 6 bases at J, with 6 bases between. Germline V gene lookup returns CDR1 LGHNA and CDR2 YNFKEQ. The CDR3 consists of 13 residues. CDR3 in amino acids: CASSQEGLNEQFF. CDR3 nucleotides: TGTGCCAGCAGCCAAGAAGGACTCAATGAGCAGTTCTTC.

This clone was counted once. V usage is TRBV19 and J usage is TRBJ1-1; weak D call: TRBD1 (5 bases). Trimming stripped 4 bases from V and 3 bases from J, with 15 bases between. The CDR3 is 15 residues long. In germline, CDR1 is LNHDA, CDR2 SQIVND (reference sequence). CDR3 sequence reads: CASSNPGYPHTEAFF. DNA of the CDR3: TGTGCCAGTAGTAACCCAGGGTACCCTCACACTGAAGCTTTCTTT.

V and J are TRBV28 and TRBJ2-7; TRBD2 matches at 9 bases. From germline, CDR1 is MDHEN and CDR2 SYDVKM. The ends lost 2 bases at V and 5 bases at J; junction bases unmatched: 4. CDR3 length: 14 residues. The CDR3: CASSLALAGNEQYF. Written as DNA, the CDR3 is TGTGCCAGCAGTTTAGCCCTAGCGGGAAACGAGCAGTACTTC.

This clone was seen only once. The V call is TRBV11-3, the J call TRBJ2-2, with TRBD2 matching 9 bases. Germline V CDR1 and CDR2: SGHNT, YENEEA. V shed 0 bases and J 6 bases; nucleotides not matched to a gene: 11. The CDR3 is 18 amino acids. The CDR3 loop reads CASSLDGPSRGGPGELFF. In DNA, the CDR3 is TGTGCCAGCAGCTTAGATGGGCCCTCGCGGGGGGGCCCCGGGGAGCTGTTTTTT.

The chain recombines TRBV6-6 with TRBJ2-2; a possible D gene is TRBD2 (6 bases). The V end was cut by 5 bases, the J end by 4 bases, with 8 bases between. CDR1 and CDR2 from the germline V gene are MNHNY and SVGAGI (reference sequence). The CDR3 spans 13 residues. CDR3 nucleotide sequence: TGTGCCAGCAGTCGGGACTTCACCGGGGAGCTGTTTTTT. Residues: CASSRDFTGELFF.

This clone was recorded once. The chain employs TRBV27 and TRBJ2-5, with 7 positions matching TRBD1. This CDR3 comprises 15 residues. With 5 bases clipped from V and 4 bases from J, the junction kept 10 bases outside the gene matches. Germline V gene sequence: CDR1 MNHEY, CDR2 SMNVEV (reference sequence). This chain's CDR3 is CASSMTGSLLETQYF. The CDR3 DNA reads TGTGCCAGCAGTATGACAGGGTCTTTATTAGAGACCCAGTACTTC.

The V call is TRBV6-5, the J call TRBJ1-2; 8 bases fit TRBD1. The CDR3 runs 13 residues. The junction had 10 bases not matched to a gene; V was cut back by 8 bases and J by 8 bases. CDR1 is MNHEY and CDR2 is SVGAGI in the germline V gene. CDR3 region: CASRPGGARGYTF. The CDR3 bases are TGTGCCAGCCGTCCAGGGGGCGCGCGAGGCTACACCTTC.